These 26 T cell receptor beta chains were all obtained from the same sample, sequenced in a study of neurological immune-mediated disorders. TCRdb re-called the 5' RACE reads with MiXCR, one entry per CDR3 protein. The table lists tens of thousands of distinct CDR3 sequences, roughly 5% of them singletons. Input material: CD4+ T cells from blood. The source of these receptors is a man between 18 and 29 years old in good health.

There are many counts of this clonotype. This sequence joins TRBV6-1 and TRBJ2-5; the match to TRBD1 covers 9 bases. This CDR3 comprises 13 residues. Germline V gene data show CDR1 as MNHNS and CDR2 as SASEGT. After removal of 6 bases from V and 4 bases from J, the junction contained 3 bases not matched to a gene. This CDR3 reads CASRKGQGETQYF. The CDR3 nucleotides read TGTGCCAGCAGGAAGGGACAGGGAGAGACCCAGTACTTC.

In this sample, this clonotype turned up many times. This chain uses TRBV20-1 with TRBJ1-1, with D perhaps matching TRBD1 (5 bases). V was trimmed by 3 bases and J by 11 bases, leaving 16 bases between them. The CDR3 is 12 residues long. The V gene's germline CDR1 is DFQATT and CDR2 SNEGSKA (reference sequence). The CDR3 sequence is CSASPGPIGAFF. CDR3 bases: TGCAGTGCTAGCCCGGGGCCGATAGGCGCTTTCTTT.

This clonotype was recorded at least ten times. V is TRBV7-8 and J is TRBJ2-3, with TRBD1 matching over 7 bases. Germline-derived CDR1 and CDR2 are SGHVS and FQNEAQ. J was trimmed by 2 bases and V by 5 bases; bases with no gene match: 10. There are 16 residues in the CDR3. This CDR3 reads CASSADKGGFTDTQYF. The CDR3 region has the DNA TGTGCCAGCAGCGCGGATAAAGGGGGCTTCACAGATACGCAGTATTTT.

This clonotype has at least ten counts. The chain joins TRBV5-1 to TRBJ2-1; D is perhaps TRBD2 (5 bases). The CDR3 is made up of 14 amino acids. V lost 0 bases and J 11 bases, leaving 15 bases between the germline ends. Germline assignment: CDR1 SGHRS and CDR2 YFSETQ. In DNA, the CDR3 is TGCGCCAGCAGCTTGGCATGGGAGTCTGTAAAGCAGTTCTTC. Translation: CASSLAWESVKQFF.

This clonotype was seen many times. The gene calls are TRBV2 and TRBJ1-5; 8 nucleotides align to TRBD1. The CDR3 covers 13 residues. Germline loops: CDR1 SNHLY, CDR2 FYNNEI. V lost 6 bases, J lost 4 bases, and 2 bases stayed unmatched. The CDR3 nucleotides read TGTGCCAGCAGGGGGACAGGAAATCAGCCCCAGCATTTT. Translation gives CASRGTGNQPQHF. The full variable domain, completed using reference TRBV2 and TRBJ1-5, is EPEVTQTPSHQVTQMGQEVILRCVPISNHLYFYWYRQILGQKVEFLVSFYNNEISEKSEIFDDQFSVERPDGSNFTLKIRSTKLEDSAMYFCASRGTGNQPQHFGDGTRLSIL.

This clonotype was picked up many times. V gene TRBV10-1 combines with J gene TRBJ2-5; either TRBD1 or TRBD2 may fit D (5 bases each). V lost 2 bases and J 1 base, leaving 11 bases between the germline ends. In germline, CDR1 is WNHNN, CDR2 SYGVQD (reference sequence). This CDR3 is 15 amino acids long. For the CDR3, the DNA is TGCGCCAGCAGTGAGGGTCTAGGGACCCAAGAGACCCAGTACTTC. This translates into CASSEGLGTQETQYF.

This clonotype has at least ten counts. The V call is TRBV20-1, the J call TRBJ2-3, with a tentative D call TRBD1 (5 bases). Trimming took 2 bases from V and 1 from J, leaving 16 bases between them. In germline, CDR1 is DFQATT, CDR2 SNEGSKA (reference sequence). The CDR3 sequence is 16 residues long. The CDR3 bases are TGCAGTGCTAGAAACTATGGACAAGGTGGCACAGATACGCAGTATTTT. This codes for CSARNYGQGGTDTQYF.

This chain uses TRBV5-1 with TRBJ1-1; D may be TRBD1 (6 bases). CDR3 length equals 14 residues. V lost 4 bases and J lost 2, with 12 bases in between. From germline, CDR1 is SGHRS and CDR2 YFSETQ. DNA of the CDR3: TGCGCCAGCAGCGAAACAGGGCAAAACACTGAAGCTTTCTTT. Residues: CASSETGQNTEAFF.

At least ten counts were recorded for this clonotype. V usage is TRBV12-3 or TRBV12-4 and J usage is TRBJ1-5, with 11 bases identical to TRBD1. The ends lost 6 bases at V and 1 base at J; junction bases unmatched: 11. The CDR3 sequence is 18 residues long. CDR3 in DNA: TGTGCCAGCAGGGCCGGGACAGGGGGGGTGATGAGCAATCAGCCCCAGCATTTT. Its protein is CASRAGTGGVMSNQPQHF.

This clonotype was seen ten or more times. V is TRBV6-2 or TRBV6-3 and J is TRBJ2-5; 14 positions match TRBD2. The ends lost 4 bases at V and 5 bases at J; junction bases unmatched: 12. In germline, CDR1 is MNHEY, CDR2 SVGEGT. The length of the CDR3 is 18 residues. The CDR3 DNA sequence: TGTGCCAGCAGTTCACAGCCGGGACTAGCGGGGGAAGCGGAGACCCAGTACTTC. Its translation: CASSSQPGLAGEAETQYF.

This clonotype was seen many times. The CDR3 region is CASSQTRSGTRYGYTF. The CDR3 region has the DNA TGTGCCAGCAGCCAAACGCGAAGCGGGACAAGATATGGCTACACCTTC. The rearrangement uses TRBV3-1 and TRBJ1-2, with TRBD1 as a possible D gene (6 bases). Germline V gene data show CDR1 as LGHDT and CDR2 as YNNKEL (reference sequence). V lost 2 bases to trimming and J lost 5 bases, with 18 bases between them. The CDR3 covers 16 residues. Together with reference TRBV3-1 and TRBJ1-2, the CDR3 gives the full variable domain: DTAVSQTPKYLVTQMGNDKSIKCEQNLGHDTMYWYKQDSKKFLKIMFSYNNKELIINETVPNRFSPKSPDKAHLNLHINSLELGDSAVYFCASSQTRSGTRYGYTFGSGTRLTVV.

This clonotype was picked up many times. This chain links TRBV18 with TRBJ1-4, with 7 bases that match TRBD1. Germline CDR1 KGHSH, CDR2 LQKENI. The CDR3 totals 15 residues. J lost 7 bases, V lost 3 bases, and 8 bases had no gene match. CDR3 protein: CASSPRQGGLEKLFF. CDR3 bases: TGTGCCAGCTCACCTAGACAGGGCGGTCTTGAAAAACTGTTTTTT.

This clonotype has ten or more counts. V and J are TRBV20-1 and TRBJ2-1; 8 bases fit TRBD2. CDR1 is DFQATT and CDR2 is SNEGSKA in the germline V gene (reference sequence). V trimming: 6 bases; J trimming: 4 bases; junction bases outside the gene matches: 11. CDR3 length: 15 amino acids. In DNA, the CDR3 is TGCAGTGCCAAACGGGGGACTAGTAGGTACAATGAGCAGTTCTTC. Translation gives CSAKRGTSRYNEQFF.

This clonotype was counted at least ten times. This rearrangement joins TRBV6-5 to TRBJ1-4, with no clear D. The germline V gene encodes CDR1 MNHEY and CDR2 SVGAGI. Trimming removed 0 bases from V and 8 bases from J, with 13 bases in between. This CDR3 spans 15 amino acids. The DNA of the CDR3 is TGTGCCAGCAGTTACTCGGGATCGGGCAACGAAAAACTGTTTTTT. Translating it yields CASSYSGSGNEKLFF.

This clonotype was counted ten times or more. The genes are TRBV9 and TRBJ2-4; D possibly uses TRBD1 or TRBD2 (6 bases each). The CDR3 runs 14 residues. CDR1 and CDR2 from the germline V gene are SGDLS and YYNGEE. The V end lost 5 bases, the J end lost 6 bases, and 15 bases lay between the germline ends. In nucleotides, the CDR3 is TGTGCCAGCAGTGAAAAGGGGGGAATAAACATTCAGTACTTC. This codes for CASSEKGGINIQYF.

This clonotype was observed at least ten times. This chain links TRBV24-1 with TRBJ2-2; D may be TRBD2 (5 bases). V lost 3 bases, J lost 4 bases, and 8 bases lay in between. This CDR3 region has 14 residues. Germline assignment: CDR1 KGHDR and CDR2 SFDVKD. The CDR3 loop reads CATSDPGSTGELFF. CDR3 in DNA: TGTGCCACCAGTGATCCGGGGAGCACCGGGGAGCTGTTTTTT.

This clonotype has more than one count but fewer than ten. This chain connects TRBV7-3 to TRBJ2-5; D is ambiguous. The CDR3 contains 13 residues. Germline V lookup: CDR1 SGHTA, CDR2 FQGTGA. V was clipped by 5 bases and J by 4 bases, with 11 bases between them. The CDR3 DNA reads as TGTGCCAGCAGCGTTAGGGCAAGAGAGACCCAGTACTTC. It encodes CASSVRARETQYF.

This clonotype has ten or more counts. V usage is TRBV6-5 and J usage is TRBJ1-1, with D perhaps matching TRBD1 (5 bases). Germline V gene data show CDR1 as MNHEY and CDR2 as SVGAGI. The CDR3 runs 15 residues. Trimming removed 0 bases at V and 8 bases at J, with 16 bases between. DNA of the CDR3: TGTGCCAGCAGTTACTCCTCGGGGCCCCCTCGAGAAGCTTTCTTT. It encodes CASSYSSGPPREAFF.

J is TRBJ2-5 and V is TRBV30; D not resolved. Germline assignment: CDR1 GTSNPN and CDR2 SVGIG (reference sequence). Trimming left V 5 bases short and J 2 bases short, with 9 bases between. The CDR3 is made up of 12 amino acids. The DNA of the CDR3 is TGTGCCTGGGACGTAGGACAAGAGACCCAGTACTTC. Its protein is CAWDVGQETQYF.

Of note for this clonotype: This could be a read error, since a much larger clone is one nucleotide away. This rearrangement joins TRBV12-3 or TRBV12-4 to TRBJ2-5; 10 bases line up with TRBD2. V lost 6 bases to trimming and J lost 5 bases; unmatched junction nucleotides: 9. The CDR3 contains 15 residues. Here the CDR3 DNA reads TGTGCCAGCAGAGACCAGCGGGGGGGAGGGGAGACCCAGTACTTC. Amino acids: CASRDQRGGGETQYF.

This clonotype was found many times. The V gene is TRBV20-1, the J gene TRBJ1-2; no clear D gene. V lost 0 bases, J lost 2 bases, and 13 bases lay in between. The CDR3 is made up of 15 amino acids. Germline-derived CDR1 and CDR2 are DFQATT and SNEGSKA (reference sequence). CDR3 amino acids: CSARDLGRSNYGYTF. CDR3 nucleotides: TGCAGTGCTAGAGATTTGGGGAGGTCCAACTATGGCTACACCTTC.

At least ten counts were recorded for this clonotype. The J gene is TRBJ2-5, the V gene TRBV5-5, with D maybe TRBD1 (5 bases). Germline V lookup: CDR1 SGHKS, CDR2 YYEKEE (reference sequence). CDR3 length equals 14 residues. The V gene lost 2 bases and the J gene lost 1 base, with 9 bases spanning the gap. CDR3 DNA sequence: TGTGCCAGCAGCTTTGGGGCTGTCCAAGAGACCCAGTACTTC. Its protein is CASSFGAVQETQYF.

This clonotype was seen at least ten times. V and J are TRBV6-2 or TRBV6-3 and TRBJ1-6; no reliable D call. This CDR3 is 13 amino acids long. Germline V gene lookup returns CDR1 MNHEY and CDR2 SVGEGT. Deletions cut 2 bases from V and 7 bases from J, with 6 bases between. The DNA of the CDR3 is TGTGCCAGCAGTTACCAGGAAAATTCACCCCTCCACTTT. Protein sequence: CASSYQENSPLHF.

This clonotype was picked up many times. The rearrangement links TRBV20-1 to TRBJ1-1; possible D gene TRBD1, 6 bases. Trimming pared 6 bases from V and 5 bases from J, leaving 25 bases between. Germline V lookup: CDR1 DFQATT, CDR2 SNEGSKA (reference sequence). The CDR3 extends over 16 amino acids. Written as DNA, the CDR3 is TGCAGTGCGAACTCCGGTGGGGGCGGCACTCTGACTGAAGCTTTCTTT. Protein sequence: CSANSGGGGTLTEAFF.

In this sample, this clonotype turned up many times. An end of the junction differs from the germline gene, which may be a read error. The V gene is TRBV7-7, the J gene TRBJ2-1; 10 bases are a match to TRBD2. This CDR3 region has 15 residues. Germline V gene data show CDR1 as SSHAT and CDR2 as FNYEAQ (reference sequence). CDR3 amino acids: CASSSTAGGVYEQFF. CDR3 in DNA: TGTGCTAGCAGCTCTACAGCGGGGGGGGTGTATGAGCAGTTCTTC.

This clonotype was observed many times. The genes are TRBV29-1 and TRBJ1-5; D ambiguous. The germline V gene encodes CDR1 SQVTM and CDR2 ANQGSEA. V lost 4 bases, J lost 4 bases, and 8 bases lay in between. The length of the CDR3 is 12 residues. CDR3 in DNA: TGCAGCGTTGGGGGAGGGAATCAGCCCCAGCATTTT. Protein: CSVGGGNQPQHF.